This section outlines one T cell receptor (beta chain) sequence together with its context. Antigen: not known. Deletions cut 5 bases from V and 3 bases from J, with 14 bases between. Per the germline V gene, CDR1 is SGHAT and CDR2 is FQNNGV. The length of the CDR3 is 14 residues. Vbeta (60) and Jbeta (13) primers were used in the PCR. Original analysis: A later analysis tallied about 80 million unique TCR beta chains, 10 million to 12 million of them shared. Assay: immunoSEQ multiplex PCR; the TCRdb copy retains only in-frame clones and omits some. V, J and clone size reflect that table, while D and trimming were determined from the DNA. The sample consists of 150,000 to 200,000 clones, 80% of them appearing once. This entry is derived from a study of cytomegalovirus exposure and HLA in healthy donors. Study-wide results and limits: Follow-up analysis later connected one missense variant in DCLRE1C with trimming of TCR beta V- and J-genes.

V gene TRBV11-2 combines with J gene TRBJ2-7, with D possibly TRBD2 on 6 matching bases. Sequenced material: PBMCs. The TCR originated in a man aged 18 to 29 in good health and CMV-seropositive. The CDR3 loop reads CASSGLDGSYEQYF. CDR3 coding DNA: TGTGCCAGCAGCGGACTCGACGGGAGCTACGAGCAGTACTTC.